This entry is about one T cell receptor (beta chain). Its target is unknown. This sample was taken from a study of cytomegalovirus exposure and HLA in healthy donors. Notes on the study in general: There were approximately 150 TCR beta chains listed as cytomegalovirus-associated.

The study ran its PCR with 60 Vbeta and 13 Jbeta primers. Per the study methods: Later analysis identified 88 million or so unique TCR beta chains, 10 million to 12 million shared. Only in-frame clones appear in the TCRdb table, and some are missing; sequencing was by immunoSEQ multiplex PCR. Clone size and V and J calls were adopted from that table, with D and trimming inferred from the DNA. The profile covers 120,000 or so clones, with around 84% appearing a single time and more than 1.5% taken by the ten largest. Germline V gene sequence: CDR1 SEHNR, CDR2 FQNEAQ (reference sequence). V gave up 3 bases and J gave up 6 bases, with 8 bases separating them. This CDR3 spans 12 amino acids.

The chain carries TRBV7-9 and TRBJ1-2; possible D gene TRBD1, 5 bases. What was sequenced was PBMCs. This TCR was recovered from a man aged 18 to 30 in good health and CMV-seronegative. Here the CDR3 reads CASSLGGNGYTF. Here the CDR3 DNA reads TGTGCCAGCAGCTTGGGGGGAAATGGCTACACCTTC.